A selection of T cell receptor beta chains follows, all from one sample in a study of vaccination and CD4 T cells after COVID-19. No antigen has been assigned to these receptors. TCRdb reprocessed the PCR reads with MiXCR, giving one entry per CDR3 protein. This repertoire shows approximately 11,000 distinct CDR3 sequences, about 30% found once; its top ten account for about 19%. Sequencing input: CD4+ T cells from blood, cultured in vitro. These receptors were taken from a human donor in good health. The CDR3 runs from the conserved cysteine through the conserved F or W. The order of the fields is V gene, D gene, CDR3 length, J gene, clone size, CDR3 DNA, CDR3 protein. A D gene is named only where the DNA matches it firmly. Size is stated for part of the rows, as once, few or many counts, or as a class when the clone is expanded.

V: TRBV9
D: TRBD2
length: 13
J: TRBJ2-5
size: NA
DNA: TGTGCCAGCAGCCCTCGGGGGGTAGAGACCCAGTACTTC
CDR3: CASSPRGVETQYF

V: TRBV5-1
D: NA
length: 17
J: TRBJ2-1
size: NA
DNA: TGCGCCAGCAGCTTGGCCGGACAACGGAGCTCCTACAATGAGCAGTTCTTC
CDR3: CASSLAGQRSSYNEQFF

V: TRBV6-1
D: NA
length: 15
J: TRBJ1-2
size: NA
DNA: TGTGCCAGCAGTGAAGGATCGGGGCGTGCCTATGGCTACACCTTC
CDR3: CASSEGSGRAYGYTF

V: TRBV18
D: NA
length: 12
J: TRBJ1-1
size: NA
DNA: TGTGCCAGCTCACCGTTGCGCACTGAAGCTTTCTTT
CDR3: CASSPLRTEAFF

V: TRBV28
D: NA
length: 19
J: TRBJ2-7
size: NA
DNA: TGTGCCAGCAGTAACGGACAGGGGAATTGGACTAGCGGATCCTACGAGCAGTACTTC
CDR3: CASSNGQGNWTSGSYEQYF

V: TRBV6-1
D: TRBD2
length: 15
J: TRBJ2-3
size: NA
DNA: TGTGCCAGCAGATTAGCGGGCCCTAGCACAGATACGCAGTATTTT
CDR3: CASRLAGPSTDTQYF

V: TRBV25-1
D: NA
length: 13
J: TRBJ1-5
size: NA
DNA: TGTGCCAGCAGTGAACCAGGGAATCAGCCCCAGCATTTT
CDR3: CASSEPGNQPQHF

V: TRBV29-1
D: TRBD1
length: 12
J: TRBJ1-5
size: few
DNA: TGCAGCGTAAGACAGGGCGATCAGCCCCAGCATTTT
CDR3: CSVRQGDQPQHF

V: TRBV6-2/TRBV6-3
D: NA
length: 14
J: TRBJ1-1
size: few
DNA: TGTGCCAGCAGAAGCTACCGGGCCAGCACTGAAGCTTTCTTT
CDR3: CASRSYRASTEAFF

V: TRBV29-1
D: NA
length: 10
J: TRBJ1-1
size: few
DNA: TGCAGCGTCGTAGGGACTGAAGCTTTCTTT
CDR3: CSVVGTEAFF

V: TRBV15
D: NA
length: 12
J: TRBJ2-7
size: few
DNA: TGTGCCACCGCCCACGGCTCCTACGAGCAGTACTTC
CDR3: CATAHGSYEQYF

V: TRBV28
D: TRBD2
length: 15
J: TRBJ2-3
size: few
DNA: TGTGCCAGCAGTTTAGCTAGCGGGAGTCCAGATACGCAGTATTTT
CDR3: CASSLASGSPDTQYF

V: TRBV5-1
D: NA
length: 12
J: TRBJ2-3
size: NA
DNA: TGCGCCAGCAGCGGGATGAAGGATACGCAGTATTTT
CDR3: CASSGMKDTQYF

V: TRBV7-2
D: NA
length: 15
J: TRBJ1-2
size: few
DNA: TGTGCCAGCAGCCCTCGGCGAGGGCTTAACTATGGCTACACCTTC
CDR3: CASSPRRGLNYGYTF

V: TRBV7-2
D: NA
length: 11
J: TRBJ2-1
size: few
DNA: TGTGCCAGCAGCCCCTACAATGAGCAGTTCTTC
CDR3: CASSPYNEQFF

V: TRBV4-1
D: NA
length: 18
J: TRBJ1-5
size: NA
DNA: TGCGCCAGCAGCCAAGAAGGGCCGGGCGGAGGGAGCAATCAGCCCCAGCATTTT
CDR3: CASSQEGPGGGSNQPQHF

V: TRBV4-3
D: NA
length: 13
J: TRBJ1-1
size: NA
DNA: TGCGCCAGCAGCCTAGACAGGAACACTGAAGCTTTCTTT
CDR3: CASSLDRNTEAFF

V: TRBV20-1
D: NA
length: 14
J: TRBJ2-7
size: medium-sized
DNA: TGCAGTGCTACCAGACTGGCGGAGACGAGGGAGCAGTACTTC
CDR3: CSATRLAETREQYF

V: TRBV19
D: NA
length: 14
J: TRBJ2-4
size: NA
DNA: TGTGCCAGTAGTCGTGAGTTGGCCAAAAACATTCAGTACTTC
CDR3: CASSRELAKNIQYF

V: TRBV29-1
D: NA
length: 13
J: TRBJ1-1
size: few
DNA: TGCAGCGTTGAAGTGGGCAGGGGAACTGAAGCTTTCTTT
CDR3: CSVEVGRGTEAFF

V: TRBV6-1
D: NA
length: 12
J: TRBJ2-3
size: few
DNA: TGTGCCACTAGCGAACGCACAGATACGCAGTATTTT
CDR3: CATSERTDTQYF

V: TRBV28
D: TRBD1
length: 14
J: TRBJ1-2
size: medium-sized
DNA: TGTGCCAGCAGAAAACAGGGGAGAAACTATGGCTACACCTTC
CDR3: CASRKQGRNYGYTF

V: TRBV20-1
D: TRBD1
length: 13
J: TRBJ2-1
size: few
DNA: TGCAGTGCTTTTCTGGACAGGGTCAATGAGCAGTTCTTC
CDR3: CSAFLDRVNEQFF

V: TRBV20-1
D: NA
length: 12
J: TRBJ1-2
size: NA
DNA: TGCAGTGCTCCAGACAGCACCTATGGCTACACCTTC
CDR3: CSAPDSTYGYTF

V: TRBV7-2
D: TRBD2
length: 15
J: TRBJ2-3
size: NA
DNA: TGTGCCAGCAGCGAACTAGCGCCGAAGCCAGATACGCAGTATTTT
CDR3: CASSELAPKPDTQYF

V: TRBV19
D: NA
length: 15
J: TRBJ2-7
size: NA
DNA: TGTGCCAGTAGCCGGAACCGGGACCTCGCCTCCGAGCAGTACTTC
CDR3: CASSRNRDLASEQYF

V: TRBV7-2
D: NA
length: 15
J: TRBJ2-2
size: NA
DNA: TGTGCCAGCAGCTTGGGAGGCGAAAGGGCCGGGGAGCTGTTTTTT
CDR3: CASSLGGERAGELFF

V: TRBV20-1
D: NA
length: 12
J: TRBJ2-5
size: few
DNA: TGCAGTGCTAGAGGAAGAGGGGAGACCCAGTACTTC
CDR3: CSARGRGETQYF

V: TRBV20-1
D: TRBD2
length: 16
J: TRBJ2-2
size: few
DNA: TGCAGTGCTAGAGAGGCTAGCGGGAGGTTCACCGGGGAGCTGTTTTTT
CDR3: CSAREASGRFTGELFF

V: TRBV5-5
D: TRBD2
length: 17
J: TRBJ2-5
size: few
DNA: TGTGCCAGCAGCTTCCCGTTGGCTCTAGCGGAAAAAGAGACCCAGTACTTC
CDR3: CASSFPLALAEKETQYF

V: TRBV4-2
D: NA
length: 14
J: TRBJ1-6
size: NA
DNA: TGTGCCAGCAGCCAAGATTTTGGGAATTCACCCCTCCACTTT
CDR3: CASSQDFGNSPLHF

V: TRBV6-1
D: NA
length: 11
J: TRBJ2-7
size: few
DNA: TGTGCCAGCAGTGAAAGATACGAGCAGTACTTC
CDR3: CASSERYEQYF

V: TRBV21-1
D: NA
length: 17
J: TRBJ1-1
size: NA
DNA: TGTGCCAGCAGCAAAAACTCCTCCCAGGGGCGGAACACTGAAGCTTTCTTT
CDR3: CASSKNSSQGRNTEAFF

V: TRBV20-1
D: TRBD2
length: 14
J: TRBJ2-1
size: NA
DNA: TGCAGTGCCTCCAGAACGGGAGGATACAATGAGCAGTTCTTC
CDR3: CSASRTGGYNEQFF

V: TRBV7-9
D: NA
length: 15
J: TRBJ1-5
size: NA
DNA: TGTGCCAGCAGCGTTGGGACGGGGAGCAATCAGCCCCAGCATTTT
CDR3: CASSVGTGSNQPQHF

V: TRBV7-8
D: TRBD2
length: 17
J: TRBJ2-5
size: few
DNA: TGTGCCAGCATTCCCTTCACCGGGCTAGCGGACCAAGAGACCCAGTACTTC
CDR3: CASIPFTGLADQETQYF

V: TRBV7-2
D: TRBD1
length: 16
J: TRBJ1-4
size: NA
DNA: TGTGCCAGCAGCTACCGGGGACAGGGGGCGAATGAAAAACTGTTTTTT
CDR3: CASSYRGQGANEKLFF